The TCR beta chain described here comes from a study of beta chain features in type 1 diabetes. The sample holds many counts of this clone. The antigen remains undetermined. Germline CDR1 is SEHNR and CDR2 is FQNEAQ (reference sequence). V lost 5 bases and J lost 5, with 12 bases in between. The CDR3 is 13 residues long. Expressed TCRB transcripts were sequenced, since all the RNA that had been isolated was reverse transcribed. Some clones are missing from TCRdb's copy, which holds only in-frame ones; the method was immunoSEQ multiplex PCR. The data contain about 320,000 clones, around 15% of them singletons. Whole-study results and caveats: A pattern of fewer insertions and more deletions at VDJ junctions was seen in type 1 diabetes patients. Patients' naive, central memory and regulatory TCRB repertoires appeared more alike than those of healthy donors.

The sequence came from a man between 25 and 39 years old in good health. The chain has TRBV7-9 and TRBJ1-2; no clear D. Sequenced sample: central memory CD4+ T cells from blood. CDR3 residues: CASSEGGFYGYTF. The CDR3 DNA follows: TGTGCCAGCAGCGAAGGAGGTTTTTATGGCTACACCTTC.